The T cell receptor beta chain under discussion was sequenced for a study of T cells after yellow fever vaccination. This clonotype was counted many times. The target antigen is unknown. The CDR3 is 16 amino acids. Trimming took 4 bases from V and 2 from J; bases not matched to a gene: 4. Looked up from germline, CDR1 is SGHRS and CDR2 is YFSETQ. Conversion of TCR transcripts into cDNA relied on 5'RACE template switching, which added a universal primer site and UMIs. TCRdb ran MiXCR on the 5' RACE reads and lists one entry per CDR3 protein. The sample lists about 140,000 distinct CDR3 sequences; about 7% were seen once. General observations from the study: Though it reached lower strength, the secondary response hit its peak faster, day 5 versus 15. Any FACS-sorted repertoire could hold abundant clonotypes that contaminate it from the bulk population. Among primary-vaccination clones, most reappeared after the booster, at almost 98% for CD4 and around 91% for CD8.

The genes are TRBV5-1 and TRBJ2-2, with 11 bases fitting TRBD2. This TCR was recovered from a man younger than 40 who received the YFV17D yellow fever vaccine. Material: CD4+ T cells sorted from PBMCs, obtained 10 days after the yellow fever booster vaccination. CDR3 coding DNA: TGCGCCAGCAGCCCCCTAGCGGGAGGAAACACCGGGGAGCTGTTTTTT. It specifies CASSPLAGGNTGELFF.